These T cell receptor beta chains were read from a single sample in a study of T-cell memory formation after mild COVID-19. TCRdb fed the 5' RACE reads into MiXCR, producing one record per CDR3 protein. In the table there are tens of thousands of distinct CDR3 sequences, about 7.3% of which are singletons. The source material was PBMCs or a T cell subset sorted from them (not recorded which). These receptors were collected from a man aged 18 to 29 who had mild COVID-19 (a few samples of this study predate the infection). Cell type and time point are not known. CDR3s include the opening cysteine and the closing phenylalanine or tryptophan. A D gene is named only where the DNA matches it firmly. Clone size is stated in some rows and not others, as once, few, many or a class when expanded.

medium-sized,TRBJ2-2,.,TRBV12-3/TRBV12-4,CASSRSTGELFF,TGTGCCAGCAGTCGATCCACCGGGGAGCTGTTTTTT
medium-sized,TRBJ2-1,TRBD2,TRBV5-1,CASSLRSGGAVGEQFF,TGCGCCAGCAGCTTGAGGTCGGGGGGGGCCGTTGGTGAGCAGTTCTTC
few,TRBJ2-5,TRBD2,TRBV14,CASSPRLAGVSETQYF,TGTGCCAGCAGCCCTCGACTAGCGGGGGTATCAGAGACCCAGTACTTC
few,TRBJ2-5,.,TRBV18,CASSPPGGPETQYF,TGTGCCAGCTCACCACCGGGGGGGCCAGAGACCCAGTACTTC
.,TRBJ1-2,.,TRBV12-3/TRBV12-4,CASSYRGSWGYTF,TGTGCCAGCAGTTACCGCGGGTCCTGGGGCTACACCTTC
many,TRBJ2-2,.,TRBV7-2,CASSFEGGGPGELFF,TGTGCCAGCAGCTTCGAAGGCGGGGGCCCCGGGGAGCTGTTTTTT
many,TRBJ2-7,.,TRBV7-2,CASSLKWGTTYEQYF,TGTGCCAGCAGCCTAAAATGGGGCACAACCTACGAGCAGTACTTC
few,TRBJ2-3,TRBD1,TRBV4-3,CASSQAEGAADTQYF,TGCGCCAGCAGCCAGGCTGAGGGGGCTGCAGATACGCAGTATTTT
.,TRBJ1-2,.,TRBV7-9,CASSLVEGYGYTF,TGTGCCAGCAGCCTCGTCGAAGGGTATGGCTACACCTTC
many,TRBJ2-1,.,TRBV3-1,CASSQERGSDEQFF,TGTGCCAGCAGCCAAGAAAGGGGGTCCGATGAGCAGTTCTTC
few,TRBJ1-4,.,TRBV7-9,CASSSEDRDFNF,TGTGCCAGCAGCTCAGAGGACCGTGACTTTAACTTT
.,TRBJ2-5,.,TRBV7-9,CASSRTQDRSETQYF,TGTGCCAGCAGCCGAACGCAGGACAGATCGGAGACCCAGTACTTC
.,TRBJ1-1,.,TRBV7-2,CASSQRWGDTEAFF,TGTGCCAGCAGCCAGCGGTGGGGGGACACTGAAGCTTTCTTT
.,TRBJ2-3,.,TRBV7-2,CASSPPRGGASDTQYF,TGTGCCAGCAGCCCTCCCAGGGGGGGGGCCTCAGATACGCAGTATTTT
.,TRBJ1-2,.,TRBV6-2/TRBV6-3,CASSDRANYGYTF,TGTGCCAGCAGTGATCGGGCTAACTATGGCTACACCTTC
few,TRBJ1-1,.,TRBV4-1,CASSQEVQTLEAFF,TGCGCCAGCAGCCAAGAGGTACAGACGCTAGAAGCTTTCTTT
few,TRBJ2-3,TRBD1,TRBV7-9,CASSDTGGLGTDTQYF,TGTGCCAGCAGCGACACAGGGGGACTTGGCACAGATACGCAGTATTTT
few,TRBJ2-2,.,TRBV6-5,CASCWGRNTGELFF,TGTGCCAGCTGTTGGGGGAGAAACACCGGGGAGCTGTTTTTT
few,TRBJ2-2,.,TRBV4-1,CASSQGFRSTGELFF,TGCGCCAGCAGCCAAGGGTTCAGATCTACCGGGGAGCTGTTTTTT
.,TRBJ2-2,.,TRBV5-1,CASSFGSQGGELFF,TGCGCCAGCAGCTTTGGATCCCAAGGCGGGGAGCTGTTTTTT
.,TRBJ1-4,.,TRBV18,CASSPVEGGYNEKLFF,TGTGCCAGCTCACCAGTTGAGGGCGGATATAATGAAAAACTGTTTTTT
medium-sized,TRBJ2-5,.,TRBV12-3/TRBV12-4,CASRRQGTGGETQYF,TGTGCCAGCCGCAGACAGGGGACGGGAGGAGAGACCCAGTACTTC